This passage covers 21 T cell receptor beta chains from one sample sequenced in a study of T cells in Graves' hyperthyroidism and ophthalmopathy. TCR beta CDR3 regions were amplified from RNA. A set of HTBI primers served as the primers for a first-round RT-PCR of the TCR CDR3. TCRdb analysed the multiplex PCR reads with MiXCR anew, one entry per CDR3 protein. The profile shows roughly 710,000 distinct CDR3 sequences, roughly a third of them singletons. Sequencing was performed on blood. Source of these receptors: a woman between 40 and 50 years old with Graves' hyperthyroidism.

This clonotype was seen ten or more times. The chain is built from TRBV7-3 and TRBJ2-7; D is possibly TRBD2 (6 bases). Trimming stripped 1 base from V and 7 bases from J, with 11 bases between. The germline V gene has CDR1 SGHTA and CDR2 FQGTGA. The CDR3 has 13 residues. The CDR3 region is CASSLNRGGEQYF. Here the CDR3 DNA reads TGTGCCAGCAGCTTAAATAGAGGAGGGGAGCAGTACTTC.

This clonotype was observed at least ten times. The chain has TRBV2 and TRBJ1-2; D is unresolved. CDR1 and CDR2 (germline): SNHLY, FYNNEI. The germline V and J ends were trimmed by 3 bases and 9 bases, with 8 bases remaining between them. The CDR3 runs to 11 residues. CDR3 in amino acids: CASSDWGSYTF. CDR3 DNA sequence: TGTGCCAGCAGTGACTGGGGAAGCTACACCTTC.

The chain is built from TRBV7-9 and TRBJ1-2, with a weak D call TRBD1 (5 bases). The CDR3 extends over 15 amino acids. V was pared by 6 bases and J by 0 bases, with 14 bases between. Germline values: CDR1 SEHNR, CDR2 FQNEAQ (reference sequence). The CDR3 region has the DNA TGTGCCAGCAGAGGACACCTGGATTCTAACTATGGCTACACCTTC. Protein sequence: CASRGHLDSNYGYTF.

This clonotype was counted only a few times. This chain joins TRBV7-2 and TRBJ1-5; D perhaps matches TRBD1 (6 bases). The CDR3 has 13 amino acids. The germline V gene has CDR1 SGHTA and CDR2 FQGNSA. Between the trimmed V and J ends, which lost 4 bases and 7 bases, there was a span of 11 bases. The CDR3 loop reads CASSSFGQQPQHF. The CDR3 region has the DNA TGTGCCAGCAGCTCCTTTGGACAGCAGCCCCAGCATTTT.

The V gene is TRBV9, the J gene TRBJ1-1, with D possibly being TRBD1 (6 bases). V lost 5 bases, J lost 1 base, and 21 bases lay in between. This CDR3 has 17 residues. Per germline, CDR1 SGDLS and CDR2 YYNGEE. In DNA form, the CDR3 reads TGTGCCAGCAGTTACTCGAGGGGGGGCGCGGGGAACACTGAAGCTTTCTTT. Translated, it gives CASSYSRGGAGNTEAFF.

This clonotype was seen at least ten times. The chain recombines TRBV4-3 with TRBJ1-2, with unresolved D. The CDR3 has 14 residues. The germline V gene encodes CDR1 LGHNA and CDR2 YSLEER. V was shortened by 0 bases and J by 6 bases, with 11 bases between the two germline ends. CDR3 bases: TGCGCCAGCAGCCAAGATCGATTGGTTGATGGCTACACCTTC. Its translation is CASSQDRLVDGYTF.

As regards this clonotype: The junction shows a germline mismatch at one end, possibly a read error. The rearrangement links TRBV7-2 to TRBJ1-6; D may be TRBD1 (6 bases). The CDR3 is 13 amino acids. Germline V gives CDR1 SGHTA, CDR2 FQGNSA. The chain's CDR3 is CATSGGRNSPLHF. Here the CDR3 DNA reads TGTGCCACCAGCGGGGGCAGGAATTCACCCCTCCACTTT.

The chain couples TRBV29-1 to TRBJ1-1, with 8 bases aligning to TRBD1. Germline V gene lookup returns CDR1 SQVTM and CDR2 ANQGSEA. This CDR3 contains 13 residues. The ends lost 6 bases at V and 1 base at J; junction bases unmatched: 4. Here the CDR3 DNA reads TGCAGCGTCGGACAGGGACAGAACACTGAAGCTTTCTTT. Its protein is CSVGQGQNTEAFF.

The chain uses TRBV25-1 and TRBJ1-1; a possible D gene is TRBD1 (5 bases). V was shortened by 11 bases and J by 0 bases, with 19 bases between the two germline ends. The CDR3 has 15 amino acids. Germline CDR1 reads MGHDK; CDR2 reads SYGVNS. The CDR3 sequence: CADGLGGVMNTEAFF. The CDR3 DNA reads TGTGCCGACGGGCTCGGGGGAGTTATGAACACTGAAGCTTTCTTT.

This clonotype has at least ten counts. This sequence joins TRBV6-2 or TRBV6-3 and TRBJ1-3; D is unclear. The V end was cut by 7 bases, the J end by 2 bases, with 6 bases between. Germline V gene sequence: CDR1 MNHEY, CDR2 SVGEGT. This CDR3 has 12 residues. This chain's CDR3 is CASTNPGNTIYF. In nucleotides, the CDR3 is TGTGCCAGCACCAACCCTGGAAACACCATATATTTT.

The chain has TRBV7-8 and TRBJ2-3; D is undetermined. V was shortened by 3 bases and J by 3 bases, with 10 bases between the two germline ends. The CDR3 contains 14 residues. Looked up from germline, CDR1 is SGHVS and CDR2 is FQNEAQ. CDR3 region: CASSFLVGTDTQYF. Written as DNA, the CDR3 is TGTGCCAGCAGCTTTCTTGTGGGAACAGATACGCAGTATTTT.

This clonotype was seen at least ten times. The genes are TRBV7-9 and TRBJ1-1; D not certain. This CDR3 comprises 14 residues. The V end lost 5 bases, the J end lost 3 bases, and 13 bases lay between the germline ends. Germline assignment: CDR1 SEHNR and CDR2 FQNEAQ (reference sequence). CDR3 loop: CASSPLARDTEAFF. CDR3 DNA: TGTGCCAGCAGCCCACTGGCGCGAGACACTGAAGCTTTCTTT. The entire variable domain, with the rest obtained from reference TRBV7-9 and TRBJ1-1, is as follows: DTGVSQNPRHKITKRGQNVTFRCDPISEHNRLYWYRQTLGQGPEFLTYFQNEAQLEKSRLLSDRFSAERPKGSFSTLEIQRTEQGDSAMYLCASSPLARDTEAFFGQGTRLTVV.

This clonotype was counted only a few times. This sequence joins TRBV9 and TRBJ1-6, with D unresolved. Germline loops: CDR1 SGDLS, CDR2 YYNGEE. The CDR3 consists of 14 residues. Between the trimmed V and J ends, which lost 0 bases and 7 bases, there was a span of 8 bases. The CDR3 DNA reads TGTGCCAGCAGCGTAGGGAATATAAATTCACCCCTCCACTTT. Amino acids: CASSVGNINSPLHF.

This chain connects TRBV2 to TRBJ1-5; D might be TRBD1 (6 bases). Germline loops: CDR1 SNHLY, CDR2 FYNNEI. Trimming took off 8 bases at V and 4 bases at J, with 21 bases between the two ends. This CDR3 comprises 16 residues. The CDR3 sequence is CASSPRGSGPNQPQHF. The CDR3 bases are TGTGCCAGCTCACCCAGGGGCTCTGGACCAAATCAGCCCCAGCATTTT.

The genes are TRBV10-3 and TRBJ2-7; 11 bases line up with TRBD1. CDR3 length: 15 amino acids. Losses at the gene ends were 10 bases for V and 2 bases for J; bases not matched to a gene: 10. The germline V gene has CDR1 ENHRY and CDR2 SYGVKD. The CDR3 spells CASRHGTGGTYEQYF. The DNA for the CDR3 is TGTGCCAGCAGACACGGGACAGGGGGTACCTACGAGCAGTACTTC.

This clonotype was picked up one time. Given the absence of the conserved phenylalanine or tryptophan at the CDR3 end, a read error is likely. Because the CDR3's place on the DNA is in doubt, the DNA is left out and the CDR3 is given as listed by TCRdb. V is TRBV15 and J is TRBJ2-5. CDR1 and CDR2 (germline): LNHNV, YYDKDF (reference sequence). The CDR3 extends over 10 residues, inclusive of both ends. This CDR3 is CATSRATQST.

The chain has TRBV6-5 and TRBJ1-3; D gene uncertain. Trimming stripped 3 bases from V and 0 bases from J, with 12 bases between. The length of the CDR3 is 16 residues. CDR1 is MNHEY and CDR2 is SVGAGI in the germline V gene. CDR3: CASSYSGLSSGNTIYF. DNA for the CDR3: TGTGCCAGCAGTTATTCTGGGTTGAGCTCTGGAAACACCATATATTTT.

A word on this clonotype: Just one base apart from a much larger clone, this may be a read error. The V gene is TRBV24-1, the J gene TRBJ1-1, with TRBD1 identical over 9 bases. With V trimmed by 2 bases and J by 9 bases, 0 bases remained unmatched. CDR1 is KGHDR and CDR2 is SFDVKD in the germline V gene. CDR3 length: 12 residues. This chain's CDR3 is CATSDYRGQAFF. CDR3 bases: TGTGCCACCAGTGATTACAGGGGGCAAGCTTTCTTT.

This clonotype was counted ten times or more. The J gene is TRBJ1-6, the V gene TRBV20-1; D is possibly TRBD1 (5 bases). With 2 bases removed from V and 7 bases from J, the gap between germline ends came to 9 bases. Per germline, CDR1 DFQATT and CDR2 SNEGSKA (reference sequence). The CDR3 sequence is 13 residues long. CDR3 residues: CSARRDGNSPLHF. The CDR3 DNA reads as TGCAGTGCTAGACGGGACGGCAATTCACCCCTCCACTTT.

This clonotype came up a few times. The CDR3 loop is CASSYPIAGGSSYEQYF. Here the CDR3 DNA reads TGTGCCAGCAGTTACCCGATAGCGGGAGGATCATCCTACGAGCAGTACTTC. The genes are TRBV6-1 and TRBJ2-7, with TRBD2 matching over 10 bases. Per germline, CDR1 MNHNS and CDR2 SASEGT. V lost 5 bases, J lost 1 base, and 11 bases stayed unmatched. This CDR3 contains 17 residues.

In this sample, this clonotype turned up many times. The V call is TRBV6-2 or TRBV6-3, the J call TRBJ1-6; D might be TRBD1 (5 bases). Germline values: CDR1 MNHEY, CDR2 SVGEGT. Trimming stripped 2 bases from V and 9 bases from J, with 11 bases between. The CDR3 spans 14 residues. This CDR3 is CASSYPGGTSPLHF. CDR3 in DNA: TGTGCCAGCAGTTACCCCGGCGGGACTTCACCCCTCCACTTT.